These 10 T cell receptor beta chains were sequenced from one sample in a study of T cell responses to AZD1222 COVID-19 vaccine. This table comes from immunoSEQ multiplex PCR, and its TCRdb copy is limited to in-frame clones, with some not included. The table lists roughly 180,000 clones, roughly 94% of them singletons, with approximately 1.5% in the top ten. The material sequenced was peripheral blood, taken 28 days after the second AZD1222 dose. The receptors were gathered from an adult who received the AZD1222 COVID-19 vaccine.

The chain couples TRBV7-9 to TRBJ2-1; 10 bases are shared with TRBD2. The CDR3 totals 15 residues. Germline assignment: CDR1 SEHNR and CDR2 FQNEAQ (reference sequence). With 7 bases clipped from V and 9 bases from J, the junction kept 12 bases outside the gene matches. CDR3 protein: CASTPIAGGSGEQFF. The CDR3 DNA reads TGTGCCAGCACTCCAATAGCGGGGGGAAGCGGTGAGCAGTTCTTC.

Concerning this clone itself: Other DNA sequences in the sample encode the same CDR3. The chain carries TRBV11-3 and TRBJ1-1; D is uncertain. The CDR3 totals 13 residues. The V end was cut by 5 bases, the J end by 3 bases, with 10 bases between. CDR1 is SGHNT, CDR2 YENEEA, per germline. CDR3 sequence: CASSLRLDTEAFF. The CDR3 DNA is TGTGCCAGCAGCCTCCGCTTGGACACTGAAGCTTTCTTT.

This sequence joins TRBV9 and TRBJ2-1; D is undetermined. Germline V gene data show CDR1 as SGDLS and CDR2 as YYNGEE. The CDR3 loop spans 15 amino acids. V was pared by 2 bases and J by 4 bases, with 13 bases between. Here the CDR3 reads CASSVTDTPYNEQFF. CDR3 sequence (DNA): TGTGCCAGCAGCGTGACCGATACCCCTTACAATGAGCAGTTCTTC.

This clone was recorded only once. This rearrangement joins TRBV29-1 to TRBJ2-7; no reliable D call. CDR1 and CDR2 from the germline V gene are SQVTM and ANQGSEA. This CDR3 is built from 12 residues. The germline V and J ends were trimmed by 6 bases and 4 bases, with 13 bases remaining between them. CDR3 nucleotides: TGCAGCGTACAAGGAGTGGATTACGAGCAGTACTTC. This sequence encodes CSVQGVDYEQYF.

The chain combines TRBV7-3 with TRBJ2-3, with TRBD1 identical over 11 bases. Per germline, CDR1 SGHTA and CDR2 FQGTGA. The CDR3 sequence is 16 residues long. Unmatched junction bases numbered 8, after V lost 4 bases and J lost 5 bases. In nucleotides, the CDR3 is TGTGCCAGCAGCTCCCCTGGACAGGGGGCGCAAGATACGCAGTATTTT. Translated: CASSSPGQGAQDTQYF.

The chain links TRBV4-1 to TRBJ2-7; D possibly corresponds to TRBD2 (6 bases). V was clipped by 1 base and J by 1 base, with 11 bases between them. Germline-derived CDR1 and CDR2 are MGHRA and YSYEKL. The CDR3 has 15 amino acids. CDR3 loop: CASSQAPGRSYEQYF. DNA for the CDR3: TGCGCCAGCAGCCAAGCCCCAGGGAGGTCCTACGAGCAGTACTTC.

V is TRBV11-2 and J is TRBJ2-7, with D possibly called TRBD1 or TRBD2 (5 bases each). V shed 4 bases and J shed 2 bases, with 15 bases lying between them. CDR1 is SGHAT, CDR2 FQNNGV, per germline. There are 15 residues in the CDR3. The chain's CDR3 is CASSSGTQSAYEQYF. CDR3 coding DNA: TGTGCCAGCAGCTCGGGGACCCAATCAGCCTACGAGCAGTACTTC.

This sequence joins TRBV6-6 and TRBJ2-5; D is unresolved. Germline V gene sequence: CDR1 MNHNY, CDR2 SVGAGI (reference sequence). Between the trimmed V and J ends, which lost 11 bases and 2 bases, there was a span of 21 bases. CDR3 length: 15 residues. The CDR3 protein is CASRRIPGAQETQYF. CDR3 coding DNA: TGTGCCTCGAGGCGCATCCCCGGAGCACAAGAGACCCAGTACTTC.

The chain carries TRBV7-2 and TRBJ2-3, with a tentative D call TRBD1 (5 bases). The CDR3 has 13 amino acids. Trimming removed 1 base at V and 4 bases at J, with 6 bases between. Per germline, CDR1 SGHTA and CDR2 FQGNSA. The CDR3 loop is CASSLVRADTQYF. The DNA for the CDR3 is TGTGCCAGCAGCTTAGTCAGGGCAGATACGCAGTATTTT.

The genes are TRBV11-3 and TRBJ1-1, with 8 bases identical to TRBD1. Trimming removed 5 bases from V and 5 bases from J; junction bases left unmatched: 22. The CDR3 has 19 residues. The germline V gene encodes CDR1 SGHNT and CDR2 YENEEA. CDR3 in DNA: TGTGCCAGCAGCGGAGCAGGTGGTATCTGGACAGGGAGCCTGACTGAAGCTTTCTTT. This translates into CASSGAGGIWTGSLTEAFF.